Listed below are T cell receptor beta chains from one sample, sequenced in a study of blood T cell repertoires in COVID-19. The table came from immunoSEQ multiplex PCR; TCRdb's copy has only in-frame clones and leaves some out. The sample holds roughly 72,000 clones, almost 90% seen once. The specimen sequenced was peripheral blood. Receptors were obtained from a human donor in a cohort sampled during active COVID-19. Both conserved end residues are part of each CDR3. A D gene is named only where the DNA matches it firmly. Clone sizes are given selectively: once, few, many, or a class where the clone is expanded.

TRBJ1-1 | - | - | TRBV5-1 | 15 | CASSLVGDSNTEAFF | TGCGCCAGCAGCTTGGTCGGGGATTCGAACACTGAAGCTTTCTTT
TRBJ2-5 | few | - | TRBV11-2 | 14 | CASSSGGLGETQYF | TGTGCCAGCAGCTCGGGCGGGTTGGGGGAGACCCAGTACTTC
TRBJ1-4 | - | - | TRBV20-1 | 14 | CSASLRLQNEKLFF | TGCAGTGCTAGTCTTCGACTGCAGAATGAAAAACTGTTTTTT
TRBJ1-5 | few | - | TRBV9 | 15 | CASSVDGGSNQPQHF | TGTGCCAGCAGCGTAGATGGGGGCAGCAATCAGCCCCAGCATTTT
TRBJ1-4 | - | TRBD1 | TRBV7-2 | 16 | CASSLAGGPTNEKLFF | TGTGCCAGCAGCCTAGCAGGGGGCCCAACTAATGAAAAACTGTTTTTT
TRBJ2-5 | once | - | TRBV4-1 | 15 | CASSQVGGGQETQYF | TGCGCCAGCAGCCAAGTGGGAGGGGGGCAAGAGACCCAGTACTTC
TRBJ2-2 | - | TRBD2 | TRBV7-9 | 16 | CASSLDLGLASGELFF | TGTGCCAGCAGCTTAGATCTGGGACTAGCTTCCGGGGAGCTGTTTTTT
TRBJ2-7 | - | - | TRBV11-1 | 13 | CASSRQVRDEQYF | TGTGCCAGCAGTCGACAGGTGCGGGACGAGCAGTACTTC
TRBJ1-5 | few | TRBD1 | TRBV19 | 16 | CASSALHRGRNQPQHF | TGTGCCAGTAGTGCACTGCACAGGGGGCGAAATCAGCCCCAGCATTTT
TRBJ2-5 | - | - | TRBV28 | 13 | CASSPGVPETQYF | TGTGCCAGCAGTCCGGGGGTCCCAGAGACCCAGTACTTC
TRBJ1-1 | - | - | TRBV9 | 16 | CASSVRVEGLNTEAFF | TGTGCCAGCAGCGTAAGGGTGGAGGGCCTGAACACTGAAGCTTTCTTT
TRBJ1-2 | - | - | TRBV19 | 15 | CASSIVTKTNYGYTF | TGTGCCAGTAGTATAGTCACAAAGACTAACTATGGCTACACCTTC
TRBJ2-3 | - | TRBD2 | TRBV7-2 | 15 | CASSWTSGHTDTQYF | TGTGCCAGCAGCTGGACTAGCGGCCACACAGATACGCAGTATTTT
TRBJ2-7 | - | TRBD1 | TRBV10-3 | 14 | CAISDWTGWHEQYF | TGTGCCATCAGTGACTGGACAGGGTGGCACGAGCAGTACTTC
TRBJ2-5 | - | - | TRBV2 | 14 | CASRQGSSTETQYF | TGTGCCAGCAGGCAGGGGAGCTCAACGGAGACCCAGTACTTC